A single sample is the source of the 21 T cell receptor beta chains below, sequenced in a study of blood T cell repertoires in COVID-19. Sequencing was performed with immunoSEQ multiplex PCR; in TCRdb, only in-frame clones are kept and a portion is missing. This table holds a few hundred thousand clones, roughly 89% found once. The sequenced sample was PBMCs or T cells enriched from blood (not recorded which). The receptors stem from a woman between 45 and 65 years old who had recovered from COVID-19.

The V call is TRBV18, the J call TRBJ2-2, with TRBD1 identical over 9 bases. This CDR3 contains 16 residues. CDR1 KGHSH and CDR2 LQKENI come from the germline V gene. Trimming at V came to 4 bases and at J to 6 bases, leaving 9 bases not matched to a gene. CDR3 sequence (DNA): TGTGCCAGCTCACGTTCCGGGACAGGGTATCCCGGGGAGCTGTTTTTT. Translating it yields CASSRSGTGYPGELFF.

This sequence joins TRBV7-8 and TRBJ2-7; D call uncertain. There are 13 residues in the CDR3. CDR1 is SGHVS, CDR2 FQNEAQ, per germline. The V gene lost 4 bases and the J gene lost 3 bases, with 10 bases spanning the gap. The CDR3 here is CASSYEVNYEQYF. CDR3 sequence (DNA): TGTGCCAGCAGCTACGAGGTTAACTACGAGCAGTACTTC.

The gene calls are TRBV2 and TRBJ1-1; D might be TRBD1 (5 bases). The length of the CDR3 is 14 residues. Germline V gene lookup returns CDR1 SNHLY and CDR2 FYNNEI. The V end was cut by 4 bases, the J end by 1 base, with 10 bases between. In DNA form, the CDR3 reads TGTGCCAGCAGTGGGGGGACTGGGAACACTGAAGCTTTCTTT. Translation: CASSGGTGNTEAFF.

This clone was counted once. The gene calls are TRBV6-5 and TRBJ2-3; D is ambiguous. Trimming pared 6 bases from V and 0 bases from J, leaving 7 bases between. The germline V gene has CDR1 MNHEY and CDR2 SVGAGI. This CDR3 has 13 residues. CDR3 loop: CASRTTSTDTQYF. DNA of the CDR3: TGTGCCAGCAGAACAACGAGCACAGATACGCAGTATTTT.

The genes are TRBV7-2 and TRBJ2-4, with 7 bases identical to TRBD1. Germline V gives CDR1 SGHTA, CDR2 FQGNSA. V lost 2 bases, J lost 4 bases, and 2 bases stayed unmatched. The CDR3 is 14 amino acids. The CDR3 bases are TGTGCCAGCAGCTTAACGGGACAGAAAAACATTCAGTACTTC. It is translated as CASSLTGQKNIQYF.

The chain is built from TRBV7-2 and TRBJ1-1, with D tentatively TRBD1 (5 bases). From germline, CDR1 is SGHTA and CDR2 FQGNSA. The ends were cut back, 4 bases at V and 0 bases at J, with 15 bases in the middle. The CDR3 runs to 16 residues. The CDR3 sequence is CASSSQPGLLNTEAFF. The CDR3 nucleotides read TGTGCCAGCAGCTCTCAGCCAGGGCTTCTGAACACTGAAGCTTTCTTT.

This clone has just one count. V gene TRBV6-6 combines with J gene TRBJ1-2; 7 bases fit TRBD1. Trimming removed 4 bases from V and 2 bases from J; junction bases left unmatched: 7. Germline CDR1 and CDR2: MNHNY and SVGAGI (reference sequence). This CDR3 spans 15 amino acids. The DNA for the CDR3 is TGTGCCAGCAGTTCGTGGGACAGCAAAAACTATGGCTACACCTTC. Protein product: CASSSWDSKNYGYTF.

This clone has just a few counts. The chain recombines TRBV19 with TRBJ2-7; weak D call: TRBD1 (5 bases). The CDR3 sequence is 14 residues long. The V gene lost 6 bases and the J gene lost 0 bases, with 12 bases spanning the gap. Germline values: CDR1 LNHDA, CDR2 SQIVND (reference sequence). CDR3 sequence reads: CASRSGSSSYEQYF. The CDR3 DNA reads as TGTGCCAGTAGGTCAGGGTCCAGCTCCTACGAGCAGTACTTC.

This chain links TRBV11-2 with TRBJ1-4, with D possibly matching TRBD1 (6 bases). Deletions cut 1 base from V and 11 bases from J, with 14 bases between. Germline-derived CDR1 and CDR2 are SGHAT and FQNNGV. The CDR3 consists of 14 residues. This CDR3 is CASSLGQATSKLFF. The CDR3 nucleotides read TGTGCCAGCAGCTTAGGACAGGCCACATCTAAACTGTTTTTT.

The chain uses TRBV15 and TRBJ1-5; possibly TRBD1 for D (5 bases). The CDR3 covers 17 residues. CDR1 is LNHNV and CDR2 is YYDKDF in the germline V gene (reference sequence). The V end lost 0 bases, the J end lost 6 bases, and 18 bases lay between the germline ends. The CDR3 nucleotides read TGTGCCACCAGCAGAGATCCCCCCAGGGCGTTTAGTCAGCCCCAGCATTTT. As protein: CATSRDPPRAFSQPQHF. The variable domain in full, completed from reference TRBV15 and TRBJ1-5, reads DAMVIQNPRYQVTQFGKPVTLSCSQTLNHNVMYWYQQKSSQAPKLLFHYYDKDFNNEADTPDNFQSRRPNTSFCFLDIRSPGLGDTAMYLCATSRDPPRAFSQPQHFGDGTRLSIL.

The chain joins TRBV18 to TRBJ1-4, with 7 bases identical to TRBD1. CDR3 size: 16 residues. J was trimmed by 6 bases and V by 3 bases; bases with no gene match: 10. The germline V gene has CDR1 KGHSH and CDR2 LQKENI. CDR3 nucleotide sequence: TGTGCCAGCTCACCTTACGTGAGGGGGCTAGATGAAAAACTGTTTTTT. Amino acids: CASSPYVRGLDEKLFF.

This chain connects TRBV5-6 to TRBJ1-6; 8 bases fit TRBD1. CDR1 and CDR2 from the germline V gene are SGHDT and YYEEEE. The V and J ends lost 3 bases and 8 bases, in that order; junction bases with no gene match: 4. CDR3 length: 14 amino acids. The CDR3 reads CASSSRTGYSPLHF. CDR3 coding DNA: TGTGCCAGCAGCTCCCGGACAGGGTATTCACCCCTCCACTTT. The entire variable domain, with the rest obtained from reference TRBV5-6 and TRBJ1-6, is as follows: DAGVTQSPTHLIKTRGQQVTLRCSPKSGHDTVSWYQQALGQGPQFIFQYYEEEERQRGNFPDRFSGHQFPNYSSELNVNALLLGDSALYLCASSSRTGYSPLHFGNGTRLTVT.

The sample holds one count of this clone. V and J are TRBV9 and TRBJ1-1, with TRBD1 as a possible D gene (5 bases). The CDR3 totals 15 residues. Germline values: CDR1 SGDLS, CDR2 YYNGEE. V lost 6 bases to trimming and J lost 0 bases, with 15 bases between them. CDR3 in DNA: TGTGCCAGCACCCCCGGGGGGGAAATGAACACTGAAGCTTTCTTT. It codes for CASTPGGEMNTEAFF.

The rearrangement uses TRBV19 and TRBJ1-5, with 11 bases that match TRBD1. In germline, CDR1 is LNHDA, CDR2 SQIVND (reference sequence). The CDR3 length is 17 residues. V was clipped by 7 bases and J by 3 bases; unmatched bases: 11. CDR3: CASTPRTGGNYNQPQHF. DNA of the CDR3: TGTGCCAGTACCCCTAGGACAGGGGGCAATTACAATCAGCCCCAGCATTTT.

CDR3 nucleotides: TGTGCCAGCAGCTTCCGTGGGACAAGGAATGGCTACACCTTC. Translating it yields CASSFRGTRNGYTF. The rearrangement uses TRBV7-9 and TRBJ1-2; D is possibly TRBD1 (6 bases). The ends were cut back, 3 bases at V and 6 bases at J, with 14 bases in the middle. CDR3 length equals 14 residues. In germline, CDR1 is SEHNR, CDR2 FQNEAQ (reference sequence).

This sequence joins TRBV27 and TRBJ2-7; 7 bases map to TRBD1. V was pared by 10 bases and J by 4 bases, with 13 bases of the junction left unmatched. CDR3 length: 14 amino acids. The germline gives CDR1 MNHEY, CDR2 SMNVEV (reference sequence). The CDR3 spells CATSLQGSAYEQYF. CDR3 coding DNA: TGTGCCACTTCACTACAGGGGAGCGCTTACGAGCAGTACTTC.

The chain uses TRBV6-1 and TRBJ1-4; 9 bases are shared with TRBD1. V was pared by 3 bases and J by 6 bases, with 5 bases of the junction left unmatched. Germline V CDR1 and CDR2: MNHNS, SASEGT. The CDR3 is made up of 15 amino acids. The CDR3 nucleotides are TGTGCCAGCAGTGATCCCGGACAGGGGTATGAAAAACTGTTTTTT. Protein sequence: CASSDPGQGYEKLFF.

The V gene is TRBV4-1, the J gene TRBJ2-5; the D gene is possibly TRBD1 (6 bases). The CDR3 is 15 amino acids. V was trimmed by 3 bases and J by 2 bases, leaving 13 bases between them. Per the germline V gene, CDR1 is MGHRA and CDR2 is YSYEKL. DNA for the CDR3: TGCGCCAGCAGCCATCCCGGACAGTTTCAAGAGACCCAGTACTTC. Amino acid sequence: CASSHPGQFQETQYF.

The chain combines TRBV5-1 with TRBJ2-3; 7 bases are shared with TRBD2. The V gene end was trimmed by 0 bases and the J gene end by 2 bases; junction bases not matched to a gene: 6. CDR3 size: 16 residues. Germline V gene sequence: CDR1 SGHRS, CDR2 YFSETQ. The CDR3, as DNA: TGCGCCAGCAGCTTGGATGGCGGGGGTGCCACAGATACGCAGTATTTT. Its translation is CASSLDGGGATDTQYF.

This clone was seen only once. The gene calls are TRBV4-1 and TRBJ2-1; D not certain. Germline assignment: CDR1 MGHRA and CDR2 YSYEKL. Trimming cost V 2 bases and J 3 bases, with 11 bases left between them. The CDR3 is made up of 15 amino acids. In nucleotides, the CDR3 is TGCGCCAGCAGCCAATTAGTCCGCGGCTACAATGAGCAGTTCTTC. This encodes CASSQLVRGYNEQFF.

The rearrangement uses TRBV9 and TRBJ2-5, with TRBD2 as a possible D gene (7 bases). V was pared by 3 bases and J by 6 bases, with 30 bases between. Germline lookup yields CDR1 SGDLS and CDR2 YYNGEE. The CDR3 covers 19 residues. The CDR3 coding sequence is TGTGCCAGCAGCGAGGCCCCGGCCACGAGGGGGGGGCCTGAACAGACCCAGTACTTC. This codes for CASSEAPATRGGPEQTQYF. Full variable domain (missing parts from reference TRBV9 and TRBJ2-5): DSGVTQTPKHLITATGQRVTLRCSPRSGDLSVYWYQQSLDQGLQFLIQYYNGEERAKGNILERFSAQQFPDLHSELNLSSLELGDSALYFCASSEAPATRGGPEQTQYFGPGTRLLVL.